The 27 T cell receptor beta chains given below trace back to one sample, sequenced in a study of T cells in Graves' hyperthyroidism and ophthalmopathy. TCR beta CDR3 regions were amplified from RNA. A first-round RT-PCR of the TCR CDR3 used the HTBI primer set. MiXCR, applied by TCRdb to the multiplex PCR reads, yields one record per CDR3 protein. The data show 730,000 or so distinct CDR3 sequences, with around 19% seen just once and over 15% held by the top ten. Sequenced material: blood. The receptors come from a woman in her forties or fifties with Graves' hyperthyroidism that later progressed to Graves' ophthalmopathy.

This clonotype was detected ten times or more. This chain links TRBV10-1 with TRBJ1-1, with unresolved D. The germline V gene encodes CDR1 WNHNN and CDR2 SYGVQD (reference sequence). The CDR3 consists of 12 residues. Between the trimmed V and J ends, which lost 2 bases and 5 bases, there was a span of 6 bases. This chain's CDR3 is CASSEERTEAFF. The DNA for the CDR3 is TGCGCCAGCAGTGAGGAGCGGACTGAAGCTTTCTTT.

The table lists this clonotype with many counts. The V gene is TRBV5-8, the J gene TRBJ1-2, with TRBD1 matching 7 bases. The germline gives CDR1 SGHTS, CDR2 YDEGEE. The V gene end was trimmed by 4 bases and the J gene end by 2 bases; junction bases not matched to a gene: 5. This CDR3 has 14 amino acids. CDR3 sequence: CASSLGQANYGYTF. In DNA, the CDR3 is TGTGCCAGCAGCCTCGGACAGGCGAACTATGGCTACACCTTC.

This clonotype was seen ten or more times. The chain recombines TRBV12-3 or TRBV12-4 with TRBJ1-4; TRBD1 agrees at 12 bases. The CDR3 is 14 residues long. J gave up 8 bases and V 8 bases, and 6 bases lay outside the gene matches. Here the CDR3 DNA reads TGTGCCAGCGGGGGGACAGGGGGCCGAGAAAAACTGTTTTTT. It is translated as CASGGTGGREKLFF.

This clonotype has at least ten counts. This chain uses TRBV27 with TRBJ1-2, with a tentative D call TRBD1 (6 bases). The CDR3 is 15 amino acids. CDR1 MNHEY and CDR2 SMNVEV come from the germline V gene (reference sequence). The V end was cut by 6 bases, the J end by 0 bases, with 14 bases between. The DNA for the CDR3 is TGTGCCAGCAGACTAGGACAGACTACTAACTATGGCTACACCTTC. It yields the protein CASRLGQTTNYGYTF.

Only a few counts were recorded for this clonotype. V and J are TRBV6-1 and TRBJ1-6, with TRBD1 identical over 10 bases. V was clipped by 3 bases and J by 10 bases; unmatched bases: 15. Germline lookup yields CDR1 MNHNS and CDR2 SASEGT. The CDR3 is made up of 18 amino acids. CDR3 bases: TGTGCCAGCAGTGACTCAGGTTCCGGGACAGGGGTAACCTCACCCCTCCACTTT. This translates into CASSDSGSGTGVTSPLHF.

For the CDR3, the DNA is TGTGCCAGCAGTGCGATCTTAACAGCATTCGAATCACCCCTCCACTTT. Its translation: CASSAILTAFESPLHF. This chain connects TRBV12-3 or TRBV12-4 to TRBJ1-6; D remains ambiguous. The V end lost 5 bases, the J end lost 10 bases, and 21 bases lay between the germline ends. CDR3 size: 16 residues.

This chain uses TRBV6-2 or TRBV6-3 with TRBJ2-1; no clear D. V was clipped by 0 bases and J by 8 bases, with 5 bases between them. Germline CDR1 reads MNHEY; CDR2 reads SVGEGT. The CDR3 totals 12 residues. CDR3: CASSYSAHEQFF. In DNA, the CDR3 is TGTGCCAGCAGTTACTCGGCCCATGAGCAGTTCTTC.

The sample holds a few counts of this clonotype. The CDR3 nucleotides are TGTGCCAGCAGCGTAGACCCGGGACGGAACTTCCAAGAGACCCAGTACTTC. It translates to CASSVDPGRNFQETQYF. This chain links TRBV9 with TRBJ2-5; the D gene could be TRBD1 or TRBD2 (5 bases each). Trimming pared 0 bases from V and 1 base from J, leaving 16 bases between. This CDR3 region has 17 residues. Germline V lookup: CDR1 SGDLS, CDR2 YYNGEE.

With respect to this clonotype: One junction end disagrees with the germline gene, perhaps due to a read error. The rearrangement joins TRBV6-1 to TRBJ1-5, with D uncertain. The CDR3 covers 15 residues. From germline, CDR1 is MNHNS and CDR2 SASEGT. CDR3 bases: TGTGCCAGCACCGCGGGCGGGGTTAGCTATCAGCCCCAGCATTTT. Protein: CASTAGGVSYQPQHF.

This clonotype was observed many times. V gene TRBV7-8 combines with J gene TRBJ2-7; tentatively, D is TRBD2 (5 bases). Germline V CDR1 and CDR2: SGHVS, FQNEAQ. Trimming stripped 8 bases from V and 1 base from J, with 12 bases between. The CDR3 runs 13 residues. The CDR3 sequence: CASSKEASYEQYF. The CDR3 nucleotides are TGTGCCAGCTCCAAGGAGGCGTCCTACGAGCAGTACTTC.

This clonotype was seen ten or more times. The rearrangement links TRBV7-2 to TRBJ2-1; D possibly matches TRBD1 or TRBD2 (5 bases each). This CDR3 comprises 14 residues. CDR1 and CDR2 (germline): SGHTA, FQGNSA. Trimming stripped 0 bases from V and 8 bases from J, with 11 bases between. The CDR3 here is CASSLAGVVDEQFF. The CDR3 DNA follows: TGTGCCAGCAGCTTAGCGGGGGTGGTAGATGAGCAGTTCTTC.

The chain has TRBV5-1 and TRBJ2-1, with a tentative D call TRBD1 (6 bases). The CDR3 totals 16 residues. Trimming left V 1 base short and J 7 bases short, with 18 bases between. Germline assignment: CDR1 SGHRS and CDR2 YFSETQ. As DNA, the CDR3 is TGCGCCAGCAGCTTGTCAGGGGCGCGGTCAAAGAATGAGCAGTTCTTC. Translation: CASSLSGARSKNEQFF.

The chain has TRBV6-1 and TRBJ1-6; D might be TRBD1 (6 bases). Trimming shortened V by 5 bases and J by 7 bases, and 12 bases separated the two germline ends. From germline, CDR1 is MNHNS and CDR2 SASEGT. The CDR3 contains 14 residues. The CDR3 nucleotides are TGTGCCAGCAGTCCCGGACAGCGAAATTCACCCCTCCACTTT. As protein: CASSPGQRNSPLHF.

J is TRBJ2-3 and V is TRBV18; 11 bases align to TRBD2. V shed 6 bases and J 4 bases; nucleotides not matched to a gene: 9. Germline values: CDR1 KGHSH, CDR2 LQKENI. CDR3 length: 16 residues. Here the CDR3 DNA reads TGTGCCAGCTCGTCTATAGCGGGGGGGCAGCCAGATACGCAGTATTTT. This gives the protein CASSSIAGGQPDTQYF.

This clonotype came up a few times. The chain has TRBV5-1 and TRBJ2-3; no reliable D call. CDR1 is SGHRS and CDR2 is YFSETQ in the germline V gene. The V gene lost 0 bases and the J gene lost 5 bases, with 19 bases spanning the gap. The CDR3 length is 17 residues. The CDR3, as DNA: TGCGCCAGCAGCTTGGTTCTTGCAGGACCCCCCGGAGATACGCAGTATTTT. Translation: CASSLVLAGPPGDTQYF.

This clonotype has a count of ten or more. This chain connects TRBV3-1 to TRBJ2-7; TRBD1 aligns across 9 bases. This CDR3 contains 15 residues. J lost 4 bases, V lost 1 base, and 5 bases had no gene match. Germline V lookup: CDR1 LGHDT, CDR2 YNNKEL (reference sequence). CDR3 nucleotide sequence: TGTGCCAGCAGCCAAGTGGGACAGGGAATTTACGAGCAGTACTTC. This sequence encodes CASSQVGQGIYEQYF.

A few counts support this clonotype. The chain has TRBV5-6 and TRBJ2-7, with TRBD2 matching 7 bases. CDR1 and CDR2 from the germline V gene are SGHDT and YYEEEE. The ends lost 1 base at V and 3 bases at J; junction bases unmatched: 4. The CDR3 spans 14 residues. CDR3 coding DNA: TGTGCCAGCAGCTTGTACGGGGGGAACTACGAGCAGTACTTC. It specifies CASSLYGGNYEQYF. Together with reference TRBV5-6 and TRBJ2-7, the CDR3 gives the full variable domain: DAGVTQSPTHLIKTRGQQVTLRCSPKSGHDTVSWYQQALGQGPQFIFQYYEEEERQRGNFPDRFSGHQFPNYSSELNVNALLLGDSALYLCASSLYGGNYEQYFGPGTRLTVT.

This clonotype has a count of ten or more. The chain links TRBV7-6 to TRBJ2-3; tentative D call: TRBD2 (6 bases). Germline V CDR1 and CDR2: SGHVS, FNYEAQ. The CDR3 runs 16 residues. Trimming took 1 base from V and 2 from J, leaving 13 bases between them. CDR3 sequence reads: CASSLDPGLYTDTQYF. The CDR3 DNA reads TGTGCCAGCAGCTTAGACCCCGGACTATACACAGATACGCAGTATTTT.

This chain joins TRBV7-9 and TRBJ2-2; 7 bases fit TRBD1. The CDR3 runs 16 residues. CDR1 is SEHNR and CDR2 is FQNEAQ in the germline V gene (reference sequence). The V segment lost 5 bases and the J segment 0 bases; nucleotides outside the gene matches: 6. CDR3 nucleotides: TGTGCCAGCAGCCCCGGGACAGCTCCGAACACCGGGGAGCTGTTTTTT. Its translation: CASSPGTAPNTGELFF.

This clonotype was counted only a few times. The V gene is TRBV7-9, the J gene TRBJ1-4; no clear D gene. CDR1 and CDR2 from the germline V gene are SEHNR and FQNEAQ (reference sequence). This CDR3 has 15 residues. Trimming took 5 bases from V and 8 from J, leaving 18 bases between them. CDR3 DNA sequence: TGTGCCAGCAGCCCCCTGACGGGTTCGGGGGAAAAACTGTTTTTT. The encoded protein is CASSPLTGSGEKLFF.

V is TRBV19 and J is TRBJ2-3; 9 nucleotides agree with TRBD2. V dropped 3 bases and J dropped 3; count of bases not matched to a gene: 7. Germline V CDR1 and CDR2: LNHDA, SQIVND (reference sequence). CDR3 length: 16 amino acids. CDR3 in DNA: TGTGCCAGTAGTATGCCTAGCGGGGATGTTACAGATACGCAGTATTTT. Encoded protein: CASSMPSGDVTDTQYF.

DNA of the CDR3: TGTGCCAGCTCACCCGGGGTTGACATTCAGTACTTC. Protein: CASSPGVDIQYF. The chain recombines TRBV18 with TRBJ2-4; weak D call: TRBD2 (5 bases). Germline CDR1 reads KGHSH; CDR2 reads LQKENI. V was pared by 3 bases and J by 8 bases, with 8 bases between. CDR3 length equals 12 residues. Filled out from reference TRBV18 and TRBJ2-4, the complete variable domain reads NAGVMQNPRHLVRRRGQEARLRCSPMKGHSHVYWYRQLPEEGLKFMVYLQKENIIDESGMPKERFSAEFPKEGPSILRIQQVVRGDSAAYFCASSPGVDIQYFGAGTRLSVL.

This clonotype has at least ten counts. In DNA form, the CDR3 reads TGTGCCAGCGCATCCGGGCCAAAGAACACTGAAGCTTTCTTT. It specifies CASASGPKNTEAFF. The gene calls are TRBV27 and TRBJ1-1; no firm D call. V was cut by 8 bases and J by 1 base, with 14 bases left in between. The CDR3 runs 14 residues. Germline V lookup: CDR1 MNHEY, CDR2 SMNVEV (reference sequence).

The chain combines TRBV7-3 with TRBJ2-3; 9 bases are a match to TRBD2. Germline values: CDR1 SGHTA, CDR2 FQGTGA. V shed 3 bases and J 0 bases; nucleotides not matched to a gene: 13. The CDR3 has 19 residues. This chain's CDR3 is CASSLAGGGAPASTDTQYF. The CDR3 DNA reads TGTGCCAGCAGCTTGGCTGGCGGGGGGGCCCCTGCTAGCACAGATACGCAGTATTTT. The variable domain in full, completed from reference TRBV7-3 and TRBJ2-3, reads GAGVSQTPSNKVTEKGKYVELRCDPISGHTALYWYRQSLGQGPEFLIYFQGTGAADDSGLPNDRFFAVRPEGSVSTLKIQRTERGDSAVYLCASSLAGGGAPASTDTQYFGPGTRLTVL.

Only a few counts were recorded for this clonotype. One end of the junction fails to match germline, which may point to a read error. The rearrangement uses TRBV7-6 and TRBJ2-7, with D possibly being TRBD1 or TRBD2 (6 bases each). This CDR3 contains 14 residues. Per the germline V gene, CDR1 is SGHVS and CDR2 is FNYEAQ. The CDR3 bases are TGTGCTAGCAGCATCGGCCCGGGGGCTCAGGAGCAGTACTTC. Protein product: CASSIGPGAQEQYF.

The CDR3 coding sequence is TGTGCCAGCAGGAGGGGGCCGGTCGGGGAGCTGTTTTTT. Protein sequence: CASRRGPVGELFF. This rearrangement joins TRBV2 to TRBJ2-2; TRBD1 agrees at 7 bases. With V trimmed by 6 bases and J by 7 bases, 5 bases remained unmatched. CDR1 SNHLY and CDR2 FYNNEI come from the germline V gene. This CDR3 has 13 amino acids.

V gene TRBV7-3 combines with J gene TRBJ1-5; the D is unclear. The V end lost 2 bases, the J end lost 0 bases, and 8 bases lay between the germline ends. Germline V lookup: CDR1 SGHTA, CDR2 FQGTGA. CDR3 length: 15 amino acids. CDR3 nucleotide sequence: TGTGCCAGCAGCTTAGAAGCATATAGCAATCAGCCCCAGCATTTT. This translates into CASSLEAYSNQPQHF.